The 21 T cell receptor beta chains listed next were all sequenced from one sample in a study of CD8 T cells in Susac syndrome. The authors reverse transcribed roughly 0.45 to 1 ug RNA with random hexamers. One entry per CDR3 protein, called by TCRdb with MiXCR from the immunoSEQ multiplex PCR reads. The profile shows under 200,000 distinct CDR3 sequences, 85% to 95% of them singletons. The material sequenced was CD8+ T cells from PBMCs. These receptors all stem from a human donor with multiple sclerosis.

The chain links TRBV27 to TRBJ2-7; 8 nucleotides line up with TRBD2. The V gene's germline CDR1 is MNHEY and CDR2 SMNVEV (reference sequence). CDR3 length: 14 amino acids. V gave up 3 bases and J gave up 4 bases; unmatched junction bases: 5. The CDR3 loop is CASSFGAGGYEQYF. The CDR3, as DNA: TGTGCCAGCAGTTTTGGGGCGGGAGGATACGAGCAGTACTTC.

V gene TRBV9 combines with J gene TRBJ1-2, with D possibly TRBD1 on 6 matching bases. V lost 4 bases, J lost 3 bases, and 13 bases lay in between. Germline-derived CDR1 and CDR2 are SGDLS and YYNGEE. The length of the CDR3 is 14 residues. The CDR3 coding sequence is TGTGCCAGCAGCCCGACAGGTTCTGACTATGGCTACACCTTC. It is translated as CASSPTGSDYGYTF.

J is TRBJ2-5 and V is TRBV6-1, with 9 bases aligning to TRBD2. V dropped 8 bases and J dropped 5; count of bases not matched to a gene: 18. CDR3 length: 17 residues. CDR1 MNHNS and CDR2 SASEGT come from the germline V gene. The CDR3 protein is CASGTLREGRSGETQYF. The CDR3 DNA reads TGTGCCAGCGGGACACTGCGGGAGGGCCGATCAGGGGAGACCCAGTACTTC.

The chain links TRBV27 to TRBJ1-5, with a tentative D call TRBD1 (5 bases). The CDR3 is 14 residues long. Trimming took 6 bases from V and 1 from J, leaving 10 bases between them. The germline gives CDR1 MNHEY, CDR2 SMNVEV (reference sequence). The CDR3 region is CASSGGLSNQPQHF. Written as DNA, the CDR3 is TGTGCCAGCAGCGGGGGGTTGAGCAATCAGCCCCAGCATTTT.

The V gene is TRBV5-1, the J gene TRBJ2-1; 15 positions match TRBD2. Germline V lookup: CDR1 SGHRS, CDR2 YFSETQ. The junction had 13 bases not matched to a gene; V was cut back by 3 bases and J by 3 bases. The CDR3 length is 20 residues. CDR3 bases: TGCGCCAGCAGCTCACCCTCCGGGACTAGCGGGAGGAGGGGCTACAATGAGCAGTTCTTC. Translation: CASSSPSGTSGRRGYNEQFF. Supplemented by reference TRBV5-1 and TRBJ2-1, the full variable domain reads KAGVTQTPRYLIKTRGQQVTLSCSPISGHRSVSWYQQTPGQGLQFLFEYFSETQRNKGNFPGRFSGRQFSNSRSEMNVSTLELGDSALYLCASSSPSGTSGRRGYNEQFFGPGTRLTVL.

The chain is built from TRBV9 and TRBJ2-5; TRBD2 might be the D (6 bases). The CDR3 totals 14 residues. Germline-derived CDR1 and CDR2 are SGDLS and YYNGEE. The V and J ends lost 3 bases and 5 bases respectively, with 14 bases between them. The CDR3: CASSDGTAGETQYF. As DNA, the CDR3 is TGTGCCAGCAGCGACGGGACGGCGGGGGAGACCCAGTACTTC.

This chain joins TRBV12-3 or TRBV12-4 and TRBJ1-4; D is possibly TRBD1 (5 bases). The CDR3 loop spans 11 amino acids. The V gene lost 6 bases and the J gene lost 11 bases, with 10 bases spanning the gap. CDR3 in DNA: TGTGCCAGCAGCTCCCCAGGGAAACTGTTTTTT. Residues: CASSSPGKLFF.

This chain connects TRBV27 to TRBJ2-7; unclear D gene. Trimming cost V 3 bases and J 0 bases, with 9 bases left between them. This CDR3 spans 14 amino acids. Germline V gene sequence: CDR1 MNHEY, CDR2 SMNVEV (reference sequence). CDR3 DNA sequence: TGTGCCAGCAGTTTGTATGCCTCCTCCTACGAGCAGTACTTC. It specifies CASSLYASSYEQYF.

The rearrangement joins TRBV7-9 to TRBJ2-7, with 7 bases aligning to TRBD2. The CDR3 sequence is 12 residues long. Per germline, CDR1 SEHNR and CDR2 FQNEAQ (reference sequence). V was clipped by 5 bases and J by 7 bases; unmatched bases: 5. In DNA form, the CDR3 reads TGTGCCAGCAGCACGGGACTACGAGAGCAGTACTTC. Amino acid sequence: CASSTGLREQYF.

V is TRBV14 and J is TRBJ2-7; D may be TRBD2 (5 bases). The length of the CDR3 is 15 residues. Germline-derived CDR1 and CDR2 are SGHDN and FVKESK. Trimming took 2 bases from V and 4 from J, leaving 15 bases between them. The CDR3 region is CASSQSGDPRYEQYF. Written as DNA, the CDR3 is TGTGCCAGCAGCCAAAGCGGCGATCCGAGGTACGAGCAGTACTTC. Drawing the rest from reference TRBV14 and TRBJ2-7, the complete variable domain is EAGVTQFPSHSVIEKGQTVTLRCDPISGHDNLYWYRRVMGKEIKFLLHFVKESKQDESGMPNNRFLAERTGGTYSTLKVQPAELEDSGVYFCASSQSGDPRYEQYFGPGTRLTVT.

The chain joins TRBV2 to TRBJ2-5, with D unresolved. The CDR3 has 12 residues. From germline, CDR1 is SNHLY and CDR2 FYNNEI. V was pared by 10 bases and J by 4 bases, with 13 bases between. CDR3 sequence (DNA): TGTGCCACACAAACCGTTACAGAGACCCAGTACTTC. It encodes CATQTVTETQYF.

The CDR3 here is CATSRDSSGSYEQYF. CDR3 in DNA: TGTGCCACCAGCAGAGACTCGAGCGGCTCCTACGAGCAGTACTTC. This chain joins TRBV15 and TRBJ2-7; possibly TRBD2 for D (5 bases). CDR3 length equals 15 residues. Trimming took 0 bases from V and 0 from J, leaving 9 bases between them. CDR1 is LNHNV and CDR2 is YYDKDF in the germline V gene (reference sequence).

V usage is TRBV2 and J usage is TRBJ2-7; 10 bases fit TRBD1. Germline loops: CDR1 SNHLY, CDR2 FYNNEI. J gave up 5 bases and V 7 bases, and 17 bases lay outside the gene matches. The CDR3 length is 17 residues. The CDR3 loop is CASTATGGTGVLNEQYF. The CDR3 region has the DNA TGTGCCAGCACAGCTACCGGCGGGACAGGGGTATTAAACGAGCAGTACTTC.

The CDR3 region is CASSLLAGGFEQYF. The CDR3 DNA reads TGTGCCAGCAGTTTACTAGCGGGAGGGTTCGAGCAGTACTTC. The chain has TRBV28 and TRBJ2-7, with 12 nucleotides matching TRBD2. CDR1 is MDHEN, CDR2 SYDVKM, per germline. The CDR3 has 14 amino acids. J gave up 6 bases and V 2 bases, and 2 bases lay outside the gene matches.

The chain has TRBV9 and TRBJ2-1; D unresolved. Per the germline V gene, CDR1 is SGDLS and CDR2 is YYNGEE. This CDR3 region has 13 residues. V lost 1 base to trimming and J lost 9 bases, with 11 bases between them. For the CDR3, the DNA is TGTGCCAGCAGCGTAACTATGTCGGGTGAGCAGTTCTTC. The encoded protein is CASSVTMSGEQFF.

The chain is built from TRBV2 and TRBJ2-3; tentative D call: TRBD2 (6 bases). The germline V and J ends were trimmed by 7 bases and 6 bases, with 11 bases remaining between them. This CDR3 has 12 amino acids. From germline, CDR1 is SNHLY and CDR2 FYNNEI. CDR3 amino acids: CASMSGRDTQYF. The CDR3 region has the DNA TGTGCCAGCATGTCAGGGAGGGATACGCAGTATTTT.

V and J are TRBV28 and TRBJ2-2; D gene ambiguous. Deletions cut 3 bases from V and 0 bases from J, with 5 bases between. CDR3 length: 14 residues. Germline V gene lookup returns CDR1 MDHEN and CDR2 SYDVKM. The CDR3 sequence is CASSFIANTGELFF. For the CDR3, the DNA is TGTGCCAGCAGTTTCATAGCGAACACCGGGGAGCTGTTTTTT.

This clonotype was observed a handful of times. The rearrangement links TRBV6-2 or TRBV6-3 to TRBJ2-2, with D unclear. This CDR3 is 11 amino acids long. V lost 2 bases to trimming and J lost 6 bases, with 1 base between them. From germline, CDR1 is MNHEY and CDR2 SVGEGT. Here the CDR3 DNA reads TGTGCCAGCAGTTACGCCGGGGAGCTGTTTTTT. It yields the protein CASSYAGELFF.

The CDR3 spells CSVEDQGVSYGYTF. CDR3 DNA: TGCAGCGTTGAAGATCAGGGGGTGAGCTATGGCTACACCTTC. This chain links TRBV29-1 with TRBJ1-2; 7 positions match TRBD1. Germline-derived CDR1 and CDR2 are SQVTM and ANQGSEA. The ends lost 0 bases at V and 4 bases at J; junction bases unmatched: 5. The CDR3 covers 14 residues.

The CDR3 region has the DNA TGCGCCAGCAGCCAAGGTTGGACGGCATACAATGAGCAGTTCTTC. Its protein is CASSQGWTAYNEQFF. V gene TRBV4-1 combines with J gene TRBJ2-1; D is undetermined. Trimming removed 1 base from V and 4 bases from J, with 11 bases in between. The CDR3 is 15 amino acids. Germline assignment: CDR1 MGHRA and CDR2 YSYEKL.

The rearrangement links TRBV5-1 to TRBJ2-7; maybe TRBD2 (6 bases). V was pared by 4 bases and J by 5 bases, with 13 bases between. CDR1 SGHRS and CDR2 YFSETQ come from the germline V gene. This CDR3 has 13 residues. CDR3 protein: CASSPEPGDEQYF. CDR3 nucleotide sequence: TGCGCCAGCAGCCCCGAGCCGGGGGACGAGCAGTACTTC. Full variable domain (outside the CDR3, taken from reference TRBV5-1 and TRBJ2-7): KAGVTQTPRYLIKTRGQQVTLSCSPISGHRSVSWYQQTPGQGLQFLFEYFSETQRNKGNFPGRFSGRQFSNSRSEMNVSTLELGDSALYLCASSPEPGDEQYFGPGTRLTVT.